This TCR beta chain was observed in a study of cytomegalovirus exposure and HLA in healthy donors. Assay: immunoSEQ multiplex PCR; the TCRdb copy retains only in-frame clones and omits some. The sample has 330,000 or so clones, 70% to 90% seen once. Findings and caveats of the study: The classifier was said to identify cytomegalovirus status with high specificity and sensitivity. The tendency of first-cohort TCR clusters to co-occur in the 120 or so validation repertoires was the finding of a later analysis.

CDR1 MDHEN and CDR2 SYDVKM come from the germline V gene. The CDR3 is made up of 15 amino acids. After removal of 7 bases from V and 5 bases from J, the junction contained 12 bases not matched to a gene. About this clone itself: Its antigen is currently unknown.

The 120-subject validation cohort, separate from the approximately 640-subject first cohort, included the donors. The chain carries TRBV28 and TRBJ1-1; 8 bases match TRBD1. The sample was PBMCs. The clonotype was recovered from a woman in her late teens or twenties in good health and CMV-seronegative. The CDR3 DNA follows: TGTGCCAGCACAGAAGCCCAGGGGGCGTGGACTGAAGCTTTCTTT. It codes for CASTEAQGAWTEAFF.